The clone carrying this TCR beta chain was seen once. Method: immunoSEQ multiplex PCR; TCRdb's copy keeps in-frame clones and lacks some. Counted here are roughly 180,000 clones, 83% occurring once; the ten biggest clones make up 4.4%. The J segment lost 11 bases and the V segment lost 4 bases, leaving 5 bases of the junction unmatched. Germline V gives CDR1 MDHEN, CDR2 SYDVKM. The CDR3 totals 12 residues. The data stem from a study of blood T cell repertoires in COVID-19. Sequencing was done on a sample of PBMCs or T cells enriched from blood (not recorded which). The chain combines TRBV28 with TRBJ1-1; 9 bases line up with TRBD1. The source is a woman aged 50 to 60 who had recovered from COVID-19. Here the CDR3 reads CASSSNRGHAFF. CDR3 coding DNA: TGTGCCAGCAGTTCAAACAGGGGGCACGCTTTCTTT. The variable domain in full, with the rest retrieved from reference TRBV28 and TRBJ1-1, is DVKVTQSSRYLVKRTGEKVFLECVQDMDHENMFWYRQDPGLGLRLIYFSYDVKMKEKGDIPEGYSVSREKKERFSLILESASTNQTSMYLCASSSNRGHAFFGQGTRLTVV.